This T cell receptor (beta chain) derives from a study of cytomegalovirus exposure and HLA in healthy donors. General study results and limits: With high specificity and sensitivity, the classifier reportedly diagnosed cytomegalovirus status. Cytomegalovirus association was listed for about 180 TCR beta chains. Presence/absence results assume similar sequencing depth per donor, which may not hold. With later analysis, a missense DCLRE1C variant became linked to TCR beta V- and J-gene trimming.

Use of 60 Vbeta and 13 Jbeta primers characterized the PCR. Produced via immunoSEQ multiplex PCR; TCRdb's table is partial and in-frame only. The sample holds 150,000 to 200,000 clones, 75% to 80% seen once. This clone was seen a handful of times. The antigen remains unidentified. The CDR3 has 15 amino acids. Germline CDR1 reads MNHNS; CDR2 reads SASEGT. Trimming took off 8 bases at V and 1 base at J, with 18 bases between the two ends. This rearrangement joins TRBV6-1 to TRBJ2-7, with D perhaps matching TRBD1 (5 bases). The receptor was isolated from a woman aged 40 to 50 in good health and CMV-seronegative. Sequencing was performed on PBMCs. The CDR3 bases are TGTGCCAGCGAGCTCGAGCAGGGTGATTCCTACGAGCAGTACTTC. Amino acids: CASELEQGDSYEQYF.